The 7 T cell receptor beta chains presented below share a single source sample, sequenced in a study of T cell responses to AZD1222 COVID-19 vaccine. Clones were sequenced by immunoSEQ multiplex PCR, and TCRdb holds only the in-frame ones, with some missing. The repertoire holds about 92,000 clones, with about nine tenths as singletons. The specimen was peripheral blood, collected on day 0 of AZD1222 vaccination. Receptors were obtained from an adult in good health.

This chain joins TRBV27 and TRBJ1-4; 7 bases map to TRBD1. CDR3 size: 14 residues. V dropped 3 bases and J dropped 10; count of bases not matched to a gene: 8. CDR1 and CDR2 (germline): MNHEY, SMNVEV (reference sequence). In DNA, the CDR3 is TGTGCCAGCAGTTTGGGCCAGGGGGTAGGAAAACTGTTTTTT. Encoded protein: CASSLGQGVGKLFF. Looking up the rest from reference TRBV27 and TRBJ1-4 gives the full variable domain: EAQVTQNPRYLITVTGKKLTVTCSQNMNHEYMSWYRQDPGLGLRQIYYSMNVEVTDKGDVPEGYKVSRKEKRNFPLILESPSPNQTSLYFCASSLGQGVGKLFFGSGTQLSVL.

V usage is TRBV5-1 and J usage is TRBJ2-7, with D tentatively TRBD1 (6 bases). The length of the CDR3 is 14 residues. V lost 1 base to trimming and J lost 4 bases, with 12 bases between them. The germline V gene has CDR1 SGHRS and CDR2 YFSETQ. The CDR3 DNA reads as TGCGCCAGCAGCTTGACCCCAGGGACATACGAGCAGTACTTC. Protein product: CASSLTPGTYEQYF.

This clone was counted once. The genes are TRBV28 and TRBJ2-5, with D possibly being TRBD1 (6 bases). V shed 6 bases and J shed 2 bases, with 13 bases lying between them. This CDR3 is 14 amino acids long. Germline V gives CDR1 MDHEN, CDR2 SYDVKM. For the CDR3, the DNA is TGTGCCAGCAGATCCAGGACAGTACAAGAGACCCAGTACTTC. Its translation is CASRSRTVQETQYF.

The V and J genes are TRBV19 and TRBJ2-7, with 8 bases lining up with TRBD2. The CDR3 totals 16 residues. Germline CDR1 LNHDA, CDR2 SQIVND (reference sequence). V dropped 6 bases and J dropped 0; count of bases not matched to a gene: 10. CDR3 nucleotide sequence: TGTGCCAGTAGCCCCTACGGCGGGGGGAGCTCCTACGAGCAGTACTTC. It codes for CASSPYGGGSSYEQYF.

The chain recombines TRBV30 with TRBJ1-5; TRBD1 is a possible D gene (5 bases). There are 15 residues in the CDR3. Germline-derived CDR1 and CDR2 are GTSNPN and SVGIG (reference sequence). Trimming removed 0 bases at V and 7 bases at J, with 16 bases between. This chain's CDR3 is CAWSVAQAFGQPQHF. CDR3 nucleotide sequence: TGTGCCTGGAGTGTAGCACAGGCCTTCGGGCAGCCCCAGCATTTT.

CDR3 bases: TGTGCCAGCAGTTATAACCGGGAGGGGGCCGAGCAGTACTTC. Amino acids: CASSYNREGAEQYF. The rearrangement uses TRBV6-5 and TRBJ2-7; TRBD2 is a possible D gene (8 bases). The germline gives CDR1 MNHEY, CDR2 SVGAGI. The CDR3 has 14 amino acids. The germline V and J ends were trimmed by 3 bases and 6 bases, with 15 bases remaining between them.

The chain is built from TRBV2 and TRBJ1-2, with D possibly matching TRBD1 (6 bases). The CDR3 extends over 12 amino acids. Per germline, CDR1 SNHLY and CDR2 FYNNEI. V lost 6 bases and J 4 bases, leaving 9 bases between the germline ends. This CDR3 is CASSRGGYGYTF. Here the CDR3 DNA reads TGTGCCAGCAGCCGAGGGGGCTATGGCTACACCTTC. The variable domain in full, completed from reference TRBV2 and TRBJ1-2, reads EPEVTQTPSHQVTQMGQEVILRCVPISNHLYFYWYRQILGQKVEFLVSFYNNEISEKSEIFDDQFSVERPDGSNFTLKIRSTKLEDSAMYFCASSRGGYGYTFGSGTRLTVV.